The following is a TCR beta chain sequence with its context. Produced via immunoSEQ multiplex PCR; TCRdb's table is partial and in-frame only. The sample includes over 90,000 clones, over 75% seen only once; the top ten take approximately 5.2%. This entry belongs to a study of identifying expanded T cells in peripheral blood. J was trimmed by 5 bases and V by 6 bases; bases with no gene match: 9. Germline V gives CDR1 SGHDT, CDR2 YYEEEE. This CDR3 comprises 15 residues. The clonotype was recovered from a person aged 18 to 75 in good health. The sequenced sample consisted of blood. The V gene is TRBV5-6, the J gene TRBJ2-3, with 10 bases aligning to TRBD1. CDR3 residues: CASTPWDRGGDTQYF. The CDR3 nucleotides are TGTGCCAGCACCCCATGGGACAGGGGTGGAGATACGCAGTATTTT.